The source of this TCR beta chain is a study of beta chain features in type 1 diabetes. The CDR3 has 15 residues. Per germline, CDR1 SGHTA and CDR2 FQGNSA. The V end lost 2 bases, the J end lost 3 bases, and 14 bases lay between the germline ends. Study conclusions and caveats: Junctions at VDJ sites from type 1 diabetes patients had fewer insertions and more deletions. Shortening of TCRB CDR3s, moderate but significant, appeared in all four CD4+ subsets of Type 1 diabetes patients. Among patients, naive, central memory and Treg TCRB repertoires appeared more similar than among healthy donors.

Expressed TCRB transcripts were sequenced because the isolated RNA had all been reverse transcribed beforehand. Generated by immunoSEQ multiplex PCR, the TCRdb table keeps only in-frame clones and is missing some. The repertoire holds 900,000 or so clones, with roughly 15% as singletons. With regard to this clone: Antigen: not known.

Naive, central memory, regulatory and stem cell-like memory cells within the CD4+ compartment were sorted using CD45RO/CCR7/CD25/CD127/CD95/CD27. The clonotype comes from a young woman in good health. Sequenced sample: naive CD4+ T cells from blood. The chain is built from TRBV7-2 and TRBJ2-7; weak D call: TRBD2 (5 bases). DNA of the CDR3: TGTGCCAGCAGCTTATTATTTGCGGGCGTCTACGAGCAGTACTTC. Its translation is CASSLLFAGVYEQYF.